This is a list of T cell receptor beta chains from one sample in a study of shared clonotypes between healthy human individuals. The assay was immunoSEQ multiplex PCR, and TCRdb's table has in-frame clones only and misses some. This repertoire shows about 1,900,000 clones, about 95% found once; its top ten account for 1% to 1.5%. Sample: naive CD8+ T cells sorted from blood. These receptors were obtained from a young man in good health. CDR3s leave out the opening cysteine and the closing phenylalanine or tryptophan. The size entry is marked missing in some rows and otherwise reads once, few, many or a size class.

clone_size j_call v_call cdr3_aa
- TRBJ1-1 TRBV29-1 SGVLSGTVEAF
- TRBJ2-7 TRBV4-2 ASSQDWSSSYEQY
- TRBJ2-7 TRBV10-3 AISEQGYEQY
- TRBJ2-1 TRBV13 ASSSRDSSYNEQF
- TRBJ1-1 TRBV16 ASSPWDRGTEAF
- TRBJ2-5 TRBV28 ASSLDSQETQY
- TRBJ2-7 TRBV6-6 ASSYSPILSYEQY
- TRBJ2-1 TRBV30 AWSGLKHEQF
- TRBJ2-1 TRBV28 ASSSPGYEQF
once TRBJ1-5 TRBV21-1 ASSKRWDSNQPQH
- TRBJ2-5 TRBV6-1 ASSEPSEGLETQY
- TRBJ2-3 TRBV6-5 ASSYGTDPGTQY
- TRBJ2-5 TRBV6-4 ASTQLGTSGRALETQY
- TRBJ1-5 TRBV19 ASKEVGQPQH
- TRBJ2-3 TRBV19 ASSIPWNTDTQY
- TRBJ2-2 TRBV11-2 ASSLAGELF